The 15 T cell receptor beta chains given below trace back to one sample, sequenced in a study of T cell responses to AZD1222 COVID-19 vaccine. The data were produced by immunoSEQ multiplex PCR, yet TCRdb's version contains in-frame clones alone and is incomplete. The sample carries 100,000 to 150,000 clones, 86% recorded once. The sample here was peripheral blood, taken 28 days after the second AZD1222 dose. These receptors all stem from an adult who received the AZD1222 COVID-19 vaccine.

V and J are TRBV6-2 or TRBV6-3 and TRBJ1-2; the D gene is possibly TRBD1 (5 bases). Deletions cut 6 bases from V and 1 base from J, with 12 bases between. The CDR3 totals 14 residues. Germline assignment: CDR1 MNHEY and CDR2 SVGEGT. The CDR3: CASSSGASNYGYTF. In nucleotides, the CDR3 is TGTGCCAGCAGCTCCGGGGCCAGTAACTATGGCTACACCTTC.

This sequence joins TRBV5-1 and TRBJ2-2, with a tentative D call TRBD1 (6 bases). The CDR3 contains 13 residues. Germline V CDR1 and CDR2: SGHRS, YFSETQ. The V gene lost 3 bases and the J gene lost 6 bases, with 9 bases spanning the gap. CDR3 residues: CASSYQGSGELFF. Written as DNA, the CDR3 is TGCGCCAGCAGCTACCAGGGGTCCGGGGAGCTGTTTTTT.

The chain combines TRBV6-5 with TRBJ2-4; D remains ambiguous. Trimming pared 0 bases from V and 1 base from J, leaving 7 bases between. The CDR3 totals 15 residues. Germline loops: CDR1 MNHEY, CDR2 SVGAGI. This CDR3 reads CASSYSFSAKNIQYF. The CDR3 nucleotides read TGTGCCAGCAGTTACTCCTTTTCTGCCAAAAACATTCAGTACTTC.

The rearrangement uses TRBV11-2 and TRBJ2-5; 7 positions match TRBD2. With V trimmed by 0 bases and J by 3 bases, 4 bases remained unmatched. CDR1 is SGHAT and CDR2 is FQNNGV in the germline V gene. The CDR3 totals 15 residues. The DNA for the CDR3 is TGTGCCAGCAGCTTAGAGTTCACTAGCGAAGAGACCCAGTACTTC. Encoded protein: CASSLEFTSEETQYF.

The rearrangement uses TRBV29-1 and TRBJ2-2; D is possibly TRBD1 (5 bases). Germline CDR1 is SQVTM and CDR2 is ANQGSEA. The V gene lost 0 bases and the J gene lost 1 base, with 6 bases spanning the gap. The CDR3 covers 14 residues. The CDR3 nucleotides read TGCAGCGTTGAAGACACAGGGAACACCGGGGAGCTGTTTTTT. As protein: CSVEDTGNTGELFF.

V gene TRBV28 combines with J gene TRBJ2-2; unclear D gene. Germline CDR1 reads MDHEN; CDR2 reads SYDVKM. V was shortened by 6 bases and J by 4 bases, with 3 bases between the two germline ends. This CDR3 region has 11 residues. Written as DNA, the CDR3 is TGTGCCAGCAGCCTCACCGGGGAGCTGTTTTTT. Translation gives CASSLTGELFF.

This chain connects TRBV10-3 to TRBJ1-1; 7 bases agree with TRBD1. V trimming: 5 bases; J trimming: 6 bases; junction bases outside the gene matches: 9. Germline-derived CDR1 and CDR2 are ENHRY and SYGVKD. The CDR3 is 14 residues long. The DNA for the CDR3 is TGTGCCATCAGTACAGGGGCTGGGACAGCTGAAGCTTTCTTT. This encodes CAISTGAGTAEAFF.

The chain is built from TRBV5-6 and TRBJ1-1; D gene unclear. With 7 bases removed from V and 7 bases from J, the gap between germline ends came to 11 bases. Per germline, CDR1 SGHDT and CDR2 YYEEEE. The CDR3 runs to 11 residues. CDR3 sequence: CASRKDFEAFF. The DNA for the CDR3 is TGTGCCAGCCGGAAGGATTTTGAAGCTTTCTTT. Supplemented by reference TRBV5-6 and TRBJ1-1, the full variable domain reads DAGVTQSPTHLIKTRGQQVTLRCSPKSGHDTVSWYQQALGQGPQFIFQYYEEEERQRGNFPDRFSGHQFPNYSSELNVNALLLGDSALYLCASRKDFEAFFGQGTRLTVV.

The genes are TRBV28 and TRBJ2-5, with 7 bases identical to TRBD1. CDR1 is MDHEN, CDR2 SYDVKM, per germline. Losses at the gene ends were 6 bases for V and 5 bases for J; bases not matched to a gene: 6. The CDR3 covers 13 residues. The CDR3 nucleotides are TGTGCCAGCAGCCGACAGGGCTACGAGACCCAGTACTTC. Its translation is CASSRQGYETQYF.

CDR3 bases: TGTGCCAGCAGTTTTGGACGGAGTTACGAGCAGTACTTC. This sequence encodes CASSFGRSYEQYF. The chain joins TRBV12-3 or TRBV12-4 to TRBJ2-7; unclear D gene. The CDR3 is made up of 13 amino acids. V was pared by 3 bases and J by 4 bases, with 10 bases between.

J is TRBJ1-1 and V is TRBV28; D unresolved. CDR1 is MDHEN, CDR2 SYDVKM, per germline. V lost 6 bases and J lost 4, with 6 bases in between. This CDR3 has 11 amino acids. DNA of the CDR3: TGTGCCAGCAGCGTTTCCACTGAAGCTTTCTTT. This sequence encodes CASSVSTEAFF.

This clone was counted a single time. The V gene is TRBV7-8, the J gene TRBJ2-7, with D hard to call. The CDR3 is 14 residues long. Germline CDR1 reads SGHVS; CDR2 reads FQNEAQ. V shed 5 bases and J shed 0 bases, with 11 bases lying between them. CDR3 DNA: TGTGCCAGCAGCCCAATGGAAAGCTCCTACGAGCAGTACTTC. Its protein product is CASSPMESSYEQYF. Full variable domain (remainder filled in from reference TRBV7-8 and TRBJ2-7): GAGVSQSPRYKVAKRGQDVALRCDPISGHVSLFWYQQALGQGPEFLTYFQNEAQLDKSGLPSDRFFAERPEGSVSTLKIQRTQQEDSAVYLCASSPMESSYEQYFGPGTRLTVT.

The V call is TRBV15, the J call TRBJ1-5; 7 bases are a match to TRBD1. The CDR3 consists of 15 residues. Germline V gene lookup returns CDR1 LNHNV and CDR2 YYDKDF (reference sequence). With V trimmed by 2 bases and J by 6 bases, 7 bases remained unmatched. The CDR3 spells CATSRPTGVGQPQHF. The CDR3 coding sequence is TGTGCCACCAGCAGACCCACAGGGGTGGGTCAGCCCCAGCATTTT.

The rearrangement joins TRBV9 to TRBJ2-7, with D perhaps TRBD2 (5 bases). Per germline, CDR1 SGDLS and CDR2 YYNGEE. V was cut by 0 bases and J by 3 bases, with 13 bases left in between. The CDR3 has 15 amino acids. CDR3 bases: TGTGCCAGCAGCGTAGGGACTGATACTATCTACGAGCAGTACTTC. It is translated as CASSVGTDTIYEQYF.

The CDR3 region has the DNA TGTGCCAGCAGACTGACAGCGGAGGGAGGAAACACTGAAGCTTTCTTT. Its translation: CASRLTAEGGNTEAFF. The chain couples TRBV7-2 to TRBJ1-1; TRBD1 might be the D (5 bases). Deletions cut 6 bases from V and 2 bases from J, with 19 bases between. The CDR3 totals 16 residues. Per germline, CDR1 SGHTA and CDR2 FQGNSA.